This passage covers 14 T cell receptor beta chains from one sample sequenced in a study of Graves' ophthalmopathy and Graves' hyperthyroidism. Transcripts of RNA were the source for amplifying TCR beta CDR3 regions. RT-PCR in the first round used HTBI primers; a second-round multiplex PCR followed. TCRdb re-called the multiplex PCR reads through MiXCR, storing one row per CDR3 protein. The data hold about 700,000 distinct CDR3 sequences, with around 40% observed a single time. Input material: peripheral blood. These receptors all come from an adult man with Graves' ophthalmopathy.

This clonotype showed up just a few times. The CDR3 protein is CASSMESGFTGELFF. In DNA form, the CDR3 reads TGTGCCAGTAGTATGGAAAGCGGATTCACCGGGGAGCTGTTTTTT. This rearrangement joins TRBV7-9 to TRBJ2-2; D perhaps matches TRBD2 (5 bases). CDR3 length equals 15 residues. Germline V gene lookup returns CDR1 SEHNR and CDR2 FQNEAQ (reference sequence). V lost 9 bases to trimming and J lost 4 bases, with 18 bases between them.

The rearrangement uses TRBV19 and TRBJ2-7; TRBD2 is a possible D gene (6 bases). The germline gives CDR1 LNHDA, CDR2 SQIVND (reference sequence). With 3 bases removed from V and 2 bases from J, the gap between germline ends came to 17 bases. The CDR3 is 16 amino acids. The CDR3 bases are TGTGCCAGTAGTATCGGTGCGCGGGGCCTTACCTACGAGCAGTACTTC. This codes for CASSIGARGLTYEQYF.

This sequence joins TRBV2 and TRBJ1-2; D gene ambiguous. Trimming removed 8 bases from V and 4 bases from J, with 17 bases in between. The CDR3 extends over 14 amino acids. CDR1 SNHLY and CDR2 FYNNEI come from the germline V gene. The CDR3 protein is CASPAGRPAYGYTF. CDR3 coding DNA: TGTGCCAGCCCCGCCGGACGCCCGGCCTATGGCTACACCTTC.

J is TRBJ1-5 and V is TRBV29-1, with D perhaps matching TRBD1 (5 bases). V gave up 8 bases and J gave up 3 bases, with 17 bases separating them. The CDR3 spans 14 residues. CDR1 is SQVTM and CDR2 is ANQGSEA in the germline V gene. The CDR3 spells CSSPTGRINQPQHF. CDR3 nucleotides: TGCAGCAGTCCCACGGGACGGATCAATCAGCCCCAGCATTTT.

The V call is TRBV20-1, the J call TRBJ2-5, with 11 bases matching TRBD2. Germline loops: CDR1 DFQATT, CDR2 SNEGSKA (reference sequence). The CDR3 length is 17 residues. V was pared by 3 bases and J by 5 bases, with 14 bases of the junction left unmatched. CDR3 residues: CSARAIRASGRQETQYF. The CDR3 DNA sequence: TGCAGTGCTAGGGCCATCCGGGCTAGCGGGAGGCAGGAGACCCAGTACTTC.

This clonotype was detected ten times or more. The genes are TRBV2 and TRBJ1-2, with 7 bases identical to TRBD1. CDR1 SNHLY and CDR2 FYNNEI come from the germline V gene. This CDR3 is 12 amino acids long. V trimming: 6 bases; J trimming: 6 bases; junction bases outside the gene matches: 4. This chain's CDR3 is CASRGDRDGYTF. DNA for the CDR3: TGTGCCAGCAGGGGAGACAGGGATGGCTACACCTTC.

V is TRBV7-9 and J is TRBJ2-7, with 8 bases that match TRBD2. Trimming at V came to 5 bases and at J to 2 bases, leaving 5 bases not matched to a gene. Germline CDR1 and CDR2: SEHNR and FQNEAQ (reference sequence). CDR3 length: 14 residues. In nucleotides, the CDR3 is TGTGCCAGCAGCCCGGGACTAGAAGCCTACGAGCAGTACTTC. Encoded protein: CASSPGLEAYEQYF.

In this sample, this clonotype turned up many times. V is TRBV7-9 and J is TRBJ1-3; tentatively, D is TRBD1 (6 bases). V gave up 5 bases and J gave up 4 bases, with 9 bases separating them. The germline CDR1 and CDR2 sequences are SEHNR and FQNEAQ (reference sequence). This CDR3 has 13 residues. The DNA of the CDR3 is TGTGCCAGCAGCCTACAGGGAGGAAACACCATATATTTT. Protein product: CASSLQGGNTIYF.

This clonotype was detected ten times or more. The chain uses TRBV7-2 and TRBJ1-2; D is unclear. CDR1 is SGHTA, CDR2 FQGNSA, per germline. Between the trimmed V and J ends, which lost 5 bases and 2 bases, there was a span of 6 bases. The CDR3 is 12 residues long. The CDR3 DNA reads TGTGCCAGCAGCCCGTCGAACTATGGCTACACCTTC. Residues: CASSPSNYGYTF.

This clonotype was recorded many times. This chain joins TRBV9 and TRBJ1-2, with a possible D match to TRBD1 (6 bases). V was shortened by 8 bases and J by 8 bases, with 13 bases between the two germline ends. CDR1 SGDLS and CDR2 YYNGEE come from the germline V gene. This CDR3 contains 11 residues. This CDR3 is CASQGPGGYTF. The CDR3 region has the DNA TGTGCCAGTCAGGGGCCCGGGGGCTACACCTTC.

This clonotype was seen at least ten times. The genes are TRBV9 and TRBJ1-4, with TRBD1 as a possible D gene (5 bases). CDR3 size: 14 residues. CDR1 and CDR2 from the germline V gene are SGDLS and YYNGEE. Between the trimmed V and J ends, which lost 4 bases and 5 bases, there was a span of 12 bases. In nucleotides, the CDR3 is TGTGCCAGCAGCCCAAGGCAGGGCAATGAAAAACTGTTTTTT. Protein product: CASSPRQGNEKLFF.

This clonotype has at least ten counts. V is TRBV2 and J is TRBJ1-4; possibly TRBD1 for D (6 bases). Germline assignment: CDR1 SNHLY and CDR2 FYNNEI. The CDR3 extends over 13 amino acids. Trimming shortened V by 7 bases and J by 8 bases, and 14 bases separated the two germline ends. The CDR3 is CASKGRGLEKLFF. In nucleotides, the CDR3 is TGTGCCAGCAAAGGCAGGGGCTTGGAAAAACTGTTTTTT.

This clonotype was detected a few times. The rearrangement uses TRBV7-9 and TRBJ1-6; 10 bases match TRBD1. CDR1 SEHNR and CDR2 FQNEAQ come from the germline V gene (reference sequence). The CDR3 contains 15 residues. V trimming: 6 bases; J trimming: 7 bases; junction bases outside the gene matches: 6. The DNA of the CDR3 is TGTGCCAGCAGTCGACAGGGGGCTCGGAATTCACCCCTCCACTTT. It specifies CASSRQGARNSPLHF.

The chain combines TRBV20-1 with TRBJ1-2, with 11 bases aligning to TRBD1. The germline gives CDR1 DFQATT, CDR2 SNEGSKA (reference sequence). V was clipped by 5 bases and J by 4 bases; unmatched bases: 6. The CDR3 runs to 14 residues. In nucleotides, the CDR3 is TGCAGTGCTCGTGCCGGGACAGGGGGCTATGGCTACACCTTC. Protein sequence: CSARAGTGGYGYTF.